The sequence of this TCR beta chain was determined in a study of shared clonotypes between healthy human individuals. Clones were sequenced by immunoSEQ multiplex PCR, and TCRdb holds only the in-frame ones, with some missing. The profile shows about 2.3 million clones, around 90% of them singletons. Comments on this clone: The antigen is undetermined.

General observations from the study: It was the non-shared clonotypes that had lower generation probabilities than clonotypes shared by all four donors. Sorted-subset sequencing was shown by rarefaction to be incomplete despite large depth. Roughly 4.6% of naive CD4 clonotypes were common to several donors.

The CDR3 consists of 16 residues. V lost 6 bases, J lost 2 bases, and 17 bases lay in between. Germline assignment: CDR1 MDHEN and CDR2 SYDVKM. This TCR was sampled from a man younger than 30 in good health. Some clones in this sample may be carry-over from other donors' samples. The sequencing input was naive CD4+ T cells from PBMCs. As to subset: CD45RA+ positively selected. V gene TRBV28 combines with J gene TRBJ2-1; no clear D. CDR3 coding DNA: TGTGCCAGCAGCCGCCCAAAGACGCGAACCTACAATGAGCAGTTCTTC. It yields the protein CASSRPKTRTYNEQFF.